The TCR beta chain under discussion was sequenced for a study of T-cell reconstitution after alpha-beta-depleted transplantation in children. Preparation of the TCRbeta library involved a method that used unique molecular identifiers. TCRdb processed the PCR reads anew with MiXCR; each CDR3 protein has one entry. The sample has 250,000 or so distinct CDR3 sequences; 6.5% to 10% are singletons. This clonotype has a count of ten or more. This specimen was PBMCs, mostly from graft donor cells, taken 180 days after TCRalphabeta/CD19-depleted stem cell transplant. This TCR was sampled from a male patient between 10 and 17 years old who had a stem cell transplant for acute lymphoblastic leukemia, so the T cells may come from the graft donor.

This chain's CDR3 is CAISEQASSNEQFF. CDR3 nucleotide sequence: TGTGCCATCAGTGAGCAGGCAAGCTCCAATGAGCAGTTCTTC. The chain has TRBV10-3 and TRBJ2-1; no firm D call. The CDR3 runs to 14 residues. Germline values: CDR1 ENHRY, CDR2 SYGVKD. V lost 2 bases and J 6 bases, leaving 11 bases between the germline ends.